This entry lists 17 T cell receptor beta chains sequenced from one sample in a study of cytomegalovirus exposure and HLA in healthy donors. PCR primers comprised 60 Vbeta and 13 Jbeta primers. Sequenced by immunoSEQ multiplex PCR; TCRdb stores in-frame clones only, minus some. The sample includes 120,000 or so clones, 80% of them seen just once. Sequencing was done on a sample of PBMCs. These receptors were obtained from a man aged 30 to 45 in good health and CMV-seropositive.

This chain connects TRBV18 to TRBJ2-1; 10 bases are a match to TRBD2. In germline, CDR1 is KGHSH, CDR2 LQKENI. The CDR3 covers 15 residues. V lost 4 bases, J lost 7 bases, and 7 bases stayed unmatched. The CDR3 DNA follows: TGTGCCAGCTCACGGACAGCGGGGGGGGATAATGAGCAGTTCTTC. Protein: CASSRTAGGDNEQFF.

This clone was counted a single time. The genes are TRBV4-1 and TRBJ2-7; maybe TRBD1 (6 bases). The CDR3 has 14 residues. Trimming cost V 1 base and J 4 bases, with 11 bases left between them. Germline lookup yields CDR1 MGHRA and CDR2 YSYEKL. The CDR3 bases are TGCGCCAGCAGCCAAGTTTTGACAGGATACGAGCAGTACTTC. This translates into CASSQVLTGYEQYF.

This clone is a singleton in its sample. The chain couples TRBV6-6 to TRBJ1-1; TRBD1 agrees at 9 bases. Germline V gives CDR1 MNHNY, CDR2 SVGAGI (reference sequence). Trimming took 5 bases from V and 1 from J; bases not matched to a gene: 2. CDR3 length: 14 amino acids. The CDR3 loop reads CASSPDRGNTEAFF. CDR3 in DNA: TGTGCCAGCAGTCCGGACAGGGGGAACACTGAAGCTTTCTTT.

The chain recombines TRBV5-6 with TRBJ2-7; D is perhaps TRBD1 (6 bases). Germline loops: CDR1 SGHDT, CDR2 YYEEEE. The CDR3 sequence is 14 residues long. Trimming took off 3 bases at V and 2 bases at J, with 12 bases between the two ends. The CDR3 coding sequence is TGTGCCAGCAGCTCGACAGGCTGGACCTACGAGCAGTACTTC. This gives the protein CASSSTGWTYEQYF.

V usage is TRBV19 and J usage is TRBJ2-1, with D tentatively TRBD1 (6 bases). V lost 6 bases and J lost 5, with 17 bases in between. The CDR3 contains 15 residues. The germline V gene encodes CDR1 LNHDA and CDR2 SQIVND (reference sequence). CDR3 DNA sequence: TGTGCCAGTAGGGACAGAGGGGTAATTAACAATGAGCAGTTCTTC. This translates into CASRDRGVINNEQFF.

In this sample, this clone turned up a few times. The chain is built from TRBV27 and TRBJ2-5; 7 nucleotides line up with TRBD1. The CDR3 is 14 amino acids. V shed 6 bases and J 3 bases; nucleotides not matched to a gene: 7. Germline CDR1 MNHEY, CDR2 SMNVEV (reference sequence). CDR3 bases: TGTGCCAGCAGCCGGAGCGGACAGGAAGAGACCCAGTACTTC. Amino acids: CASSRSGQEETQYF.

This chain connects TRBV6-1 to TRBJ2-5; possible D gene TRBD2, 7 bases. CDR1 MNHNS and CDR2 SASEGT come from the germline V gene. The CDR3 sequence is 15 residues long. The V gene lost 8 bases and the J gene lost 5 bases, with 21 bases spanning the gap. CDR3 bases: TGTGCCAGCCCCGATGGGAGGGGGGTGTGGGAGACCCAGTACTTC. It codes for CASPDGRGVWETQYF.

The table lists this clone with a count of one. The junction does not match germline at one end; this may be a read error. The chain combines TRBV18 with TRBJ2-7; no firm D call. The CDR3 consists of 15 residues. In germline, CDR1 is KGHSH, CDR2 LQKENI. The CDR3 DNA follows: TGTGCCAGCTCATTGAGCCCCCGCGCCTCCTTCGAGCAGTACTTC. The encoded protein is CASSLSPRASFEQYF.

For the CDR3, the DNA is TGTGCCAGCAGCTCACGACAGGGTTCCACTGAAGCTTTCTTT. Translated: CASSSRQGSTEAFF. V usage is TRBV7-2 and J usage is TRBJ1-1; 7 nucleotides line up with TRBD1. In germline, CDR1 is SGHTA, CDR2 FQGNSA. V lost 4 bases, J lost 4 bases, and 6 bases stayed unmatched. This CDR3 is 14 amino acids long.

This chain uses TRBV30 with TRBJ2-1; tentatively, D is TRBD2 (5 bases). Germline CDR1 GTSNPN, CDR2 SVGIG (reference sequence). The germline V and J ends were trimmed by 5 bases and 8 bases, with 16 bases remaining between them. The length of the CDR3 is 13 residues. CDR3 amino acids: CAWEQTTTYEQFF. For the CDR3, the DNA is TGTGCCTGGGAGCAGACTACAACATATGAGCAGTTCTTC. The full variable domain, its missing parts supplied by reference TRBV30 and TRBJ2-1, is SQTIHQWPATLVQPVGSPLSLECTVEGTSNPNLYWYRQAAGRGLQLLFYSVGIGQISSEVPQNLSASRPQDRQFILSSKKLLLSDSGFYLCAWEQTTTYEQFFGPGTRLTVL.

The chain uses TRBV27 and TRBJ1-1; no firm D call. CDR1 and CDR2 (germline): MNHEY, SMNVEV (reference sequence). CDR3 length equals 18 residues. The V gene lost 3 bases and the J gene lost 6 bases, with 26 bases spanning the gap. CDR3 residues: CASSLVVARRVGSAEAFF. The CDR3, as DNA: TGTGCCAGCAGTTTGGTCGTCGCCCGAAGGGTGGGGAGCGCTGAAGCTTTCTTT.

The V gene is TRBV9, the J gene TRBJ1-2, with 7 bases matching TRBD1. The length of the CDR3 is 11 residues. After removal of 8 bases from V and 7 bases from J, the junction contained 5 bases not matched to a gene. Germline CDR1 reads SGDLS; CDR2 reads YYNGEE. The CDR3 DNA reads as TGTGCCAGTGGGGACAGAATTGGCTACACCTTC. The encoded protein is CASGDRIGYTF.

The rearrangement uses TRBV9 and TRBJ1-2; D perhaps matches TRBD1 (6 bases). The CDR3 spans 14 residues. Germline V gives CDR1 SGDLS, CDR2 YYNGEE. V gave up 0 bases and J gave up 5 bases, with 11 bases separating them. The CDR3 spells CASSVVGQGYGYTF. The CDR3 region has the DNA TGTGCCAGCAGCGTAGTTGGGCAGGGGTATGGCTACACCTTC. Filled out from reference TRBV9 and TRBJ1-2, the complete variable domain reads DSGVTQTPKHLITATGQRVTLRCSPRSGDLSVYWYQQSLDQGLQFLIQYYNGEERAKGNILERFSAQQFPDLHSELNLSSLELGDSALYFCASSVVGQGYGYTFGSGTRLTVV.

CDR3 region: CASRDGTDLNTEAFF. In nucleotides, the CDR3 is TGTGCCAGCAGGGACGGGACAGACCTTAACACTGAAGCTTTCTTT. The rearrangement uses TRBV6-1 and TRBJ1-1; 7 bases are shared with TRBD1. Germline V gene data show CDR1 as MNHNS and CDR2 as SASEGT. V shed 6 bases, J shed 2 bases, and the junction held 9 bases outside the gene matches. The CDR3 consists of 15 residues.

This chain links TRBV9 with TRBJ2-7, with 12 bases lining up with TRBD2. The length of the CDR3 is 14 residues. V lost 2 bases and J lost 4; bases outside the gene matches: 1. CDR1 and CDR2 (germline): SGDLS, YYNGEE. In nucleotides, the CDR3 is TGTGCCAGCAGCGTGACTAGCGGGAGTTACGAGCAGTACTTC. Encoded protein: CASSVTSGSYEQYF.

This clone came up once. J is TRBJ1-5 and V is TRBV6-1; D ambiguous. V shed 7 bases and J shed 1 base, with 11 bases lying between them. Germline V gene data show CDR1 as MNHNS and CDR2 as SASEGT. This CDR3 spans 14 amino acids. The CDR3, as DNA: TGTGCCAGCAATTTATCGGGGAGCAATCAGCCCCAGCATTTT. Amino acid sequence: CASNLSGSNQPQHF.

In this sample, this clone turned up once. V is TRBV10-1 and J is TRBJ1-1, with TRBD1 matching 8 bases. The J segment lost 10 bases and the V segment lost 6 bases, leaving 10 bases of the junction unmatched. CDR1 and CDR2 (germline): WNHNN, SYGVQD (reference sequence). CDR3 length: 13 amino acids. CDR3 nucleotides: TGCGCCAGCAGACCCGGACAGGGAGTGGGAGCTTTCTTT. It yields the protein CASRPGQGVGAFF.